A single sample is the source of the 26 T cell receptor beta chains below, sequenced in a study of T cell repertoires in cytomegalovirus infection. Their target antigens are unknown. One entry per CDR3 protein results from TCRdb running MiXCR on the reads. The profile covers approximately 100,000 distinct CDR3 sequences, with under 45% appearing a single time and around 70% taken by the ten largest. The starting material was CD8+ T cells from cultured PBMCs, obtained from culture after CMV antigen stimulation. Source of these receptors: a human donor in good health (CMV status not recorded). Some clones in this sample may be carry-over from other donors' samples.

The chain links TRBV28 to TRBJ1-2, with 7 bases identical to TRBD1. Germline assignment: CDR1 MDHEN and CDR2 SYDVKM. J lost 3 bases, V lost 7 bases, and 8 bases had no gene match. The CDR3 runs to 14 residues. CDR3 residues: CASTSGTEDYGYTF. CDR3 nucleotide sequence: TGTGCCAGCACGTCCGGGACAGAGGACTATGGCTACACCTTC.

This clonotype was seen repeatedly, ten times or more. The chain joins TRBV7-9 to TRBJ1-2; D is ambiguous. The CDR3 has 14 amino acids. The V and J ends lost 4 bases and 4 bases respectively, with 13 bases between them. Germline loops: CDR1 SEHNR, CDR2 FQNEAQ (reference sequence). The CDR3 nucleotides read TGTGCCAGCAGCTACAGCGGGGAGACCTATGGCTACACCTTC. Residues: CASSYSGETYGYTF.

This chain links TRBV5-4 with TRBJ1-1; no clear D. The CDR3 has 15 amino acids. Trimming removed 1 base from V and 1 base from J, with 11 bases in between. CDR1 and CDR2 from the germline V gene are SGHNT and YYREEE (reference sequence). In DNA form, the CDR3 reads TGTGCCAGCAGCTTGAGCGGACCCTCGAACACTGAAGCTTTCTTT. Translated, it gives CASSLSGPSNTEAFF. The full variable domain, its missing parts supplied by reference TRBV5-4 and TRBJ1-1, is ETGVTQSPTHLIKTRGQQVTLRCSSQSGHNTVSWYQQALGQGPQFIFQYYREEENGRGNFPPRFSGLQFPNYSSELNVNALELDDSALYLCASSLSGPSNTEAFFGQGTRLTVV.

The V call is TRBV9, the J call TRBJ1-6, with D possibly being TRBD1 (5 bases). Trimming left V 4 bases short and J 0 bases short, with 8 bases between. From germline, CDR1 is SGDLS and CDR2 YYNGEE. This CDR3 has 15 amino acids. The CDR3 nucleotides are TGTGCCAGCAGCCTTGGGGGCTCCTATAATTCACCCCTCCACTTT. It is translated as CASSLGGSYNSPLHF. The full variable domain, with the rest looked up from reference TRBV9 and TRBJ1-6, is DSGVTQTPKHLITATGQRVTLRCSPRSGDLSVYWYQQSLDQGLQFLIQYYNGEERAKGNILERFSAQQFPDLHSELNLSSLELGDSALYFCASSLGGSYNSPLHFGNGTRLTVT.

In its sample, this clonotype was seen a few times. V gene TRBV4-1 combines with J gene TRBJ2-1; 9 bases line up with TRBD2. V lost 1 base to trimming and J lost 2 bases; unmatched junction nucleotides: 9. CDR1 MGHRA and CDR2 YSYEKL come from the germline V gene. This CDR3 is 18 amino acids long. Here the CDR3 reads CASSQAGTAGGPYNEQFF. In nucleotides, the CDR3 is TGCGCCAGCAGCCAAGCGGGAACGGCGGGGGGGCCCTACAATGAGCAGTTCTTC.

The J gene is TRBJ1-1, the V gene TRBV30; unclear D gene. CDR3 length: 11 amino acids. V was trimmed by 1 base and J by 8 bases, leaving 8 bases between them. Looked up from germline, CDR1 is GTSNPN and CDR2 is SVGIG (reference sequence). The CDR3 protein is CAWSEGQEAFF. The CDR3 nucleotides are TGTGCCTGGAGTGAAGGCCAGGAAGCTTTCTTT.

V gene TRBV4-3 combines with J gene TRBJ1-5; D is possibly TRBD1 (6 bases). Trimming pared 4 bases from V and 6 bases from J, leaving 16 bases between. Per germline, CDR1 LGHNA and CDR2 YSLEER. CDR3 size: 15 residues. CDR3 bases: TGCGCCAGCAGCCTAAAAGGGGGGAATGGTCAGCCCCAGCATTTT. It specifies CASSLKGGNGQPQHF.

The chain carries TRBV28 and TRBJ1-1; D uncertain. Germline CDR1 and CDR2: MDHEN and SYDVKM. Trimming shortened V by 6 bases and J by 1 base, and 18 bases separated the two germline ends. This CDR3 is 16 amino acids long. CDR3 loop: CASRTEGRWGNTEAFF. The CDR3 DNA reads TGTGCCAGCAGGACCGAAGGGCGGTGGGGGAACACTGAAGCTTTCTTT. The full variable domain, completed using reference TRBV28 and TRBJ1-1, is DVKVTQSSRYLVKRTGEKVFLECVQDMDHENMFWYRQDPGLGLRLIYFSYDVKMKEKGDIPEGYSVSREKKERFSLILESASTNQTSMYLCASRTEGRWGNTEAFFGQGTRLTVV.

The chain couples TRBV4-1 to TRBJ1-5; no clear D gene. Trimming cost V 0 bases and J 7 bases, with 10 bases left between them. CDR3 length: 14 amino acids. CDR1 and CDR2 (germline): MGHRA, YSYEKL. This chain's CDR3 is CASSQEIREQPQHF. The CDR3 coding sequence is TGCGCCAGCAGCCAAGAGATCCGAGAACAGCCCCAGCATTTT.

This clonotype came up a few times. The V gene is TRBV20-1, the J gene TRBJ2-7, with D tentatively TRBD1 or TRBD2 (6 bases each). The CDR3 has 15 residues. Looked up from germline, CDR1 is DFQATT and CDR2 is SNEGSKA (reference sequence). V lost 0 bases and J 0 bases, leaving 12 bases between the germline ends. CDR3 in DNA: TGCAGTGCTAGAGAGTTCGGGGGCCGCTCCTACGAGCAGTACTTC. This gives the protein CSAREFGGRSYEQYF.

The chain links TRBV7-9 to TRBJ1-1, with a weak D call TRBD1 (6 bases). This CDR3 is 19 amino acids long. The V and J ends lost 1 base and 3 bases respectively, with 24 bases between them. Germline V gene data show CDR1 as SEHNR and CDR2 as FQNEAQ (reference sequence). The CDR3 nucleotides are TGTGCCAGCAGCTTAGTCCTCTTTCGGGACAACGGAGCGGACACTGAAGCTTTCTTT. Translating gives CASSLVLFRDNGADTEAFF.

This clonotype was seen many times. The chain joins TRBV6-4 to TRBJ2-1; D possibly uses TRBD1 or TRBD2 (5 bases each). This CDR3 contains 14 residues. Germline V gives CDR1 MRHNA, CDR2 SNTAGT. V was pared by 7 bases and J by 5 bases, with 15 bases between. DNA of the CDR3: TGTGCCAGCACTCTTTGGGTGGGACACAATGAGCAGTTCTTC. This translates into CASTLWVGHNEQFF.

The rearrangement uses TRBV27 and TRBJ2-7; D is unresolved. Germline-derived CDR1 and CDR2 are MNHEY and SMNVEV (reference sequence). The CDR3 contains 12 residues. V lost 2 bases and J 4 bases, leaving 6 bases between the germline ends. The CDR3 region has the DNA TGTGCCAGCAGTTTACCAATATACGAGCAGTACTTC. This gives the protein CASSLPIYEQYF.

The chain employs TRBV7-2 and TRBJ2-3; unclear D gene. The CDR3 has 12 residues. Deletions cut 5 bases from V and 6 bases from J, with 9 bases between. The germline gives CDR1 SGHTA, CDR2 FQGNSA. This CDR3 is CASSAQYDTQYF. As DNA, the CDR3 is TGTGCCAGCAGCGCGCAGTATGATACGCAGTATTTT.

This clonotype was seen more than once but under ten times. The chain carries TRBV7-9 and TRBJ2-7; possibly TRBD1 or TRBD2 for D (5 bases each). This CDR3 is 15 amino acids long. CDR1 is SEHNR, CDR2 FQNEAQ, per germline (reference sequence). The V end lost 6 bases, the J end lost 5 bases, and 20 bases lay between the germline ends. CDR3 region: CASSQAGTKSNEQYF. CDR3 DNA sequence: TGTGCCAGCAGTCAGGCCGGGACCAAAAGCAACGAGCAGTACTTC. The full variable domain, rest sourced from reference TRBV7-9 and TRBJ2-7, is DTGVSQNPRHKITKRGQNVTFRCDPISEHNRLYWYRQTLGQGPEFLTYFQNEAQLEKSRLLSDRFSAERPKGSFSTLEIQRTEQGDSAMYLCASSQAGTKSNEQYFGPGTRLTVT.

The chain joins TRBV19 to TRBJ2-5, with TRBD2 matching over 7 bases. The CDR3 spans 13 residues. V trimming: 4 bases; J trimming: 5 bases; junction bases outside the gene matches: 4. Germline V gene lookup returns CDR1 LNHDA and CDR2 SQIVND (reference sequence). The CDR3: CASSNMGGETQYF. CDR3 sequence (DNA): TGTGCCAGTAGTAATATGGGGGGGGAGACCCAGTACTTC.

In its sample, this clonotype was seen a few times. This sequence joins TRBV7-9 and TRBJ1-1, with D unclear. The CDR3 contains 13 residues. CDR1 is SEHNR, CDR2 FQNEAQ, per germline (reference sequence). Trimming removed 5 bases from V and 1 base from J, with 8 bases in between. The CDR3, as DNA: TGTGCCAGCAGCCCCACACAGAACACTGAAGCTTTCTTT. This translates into CASSPTQNTEAFF.

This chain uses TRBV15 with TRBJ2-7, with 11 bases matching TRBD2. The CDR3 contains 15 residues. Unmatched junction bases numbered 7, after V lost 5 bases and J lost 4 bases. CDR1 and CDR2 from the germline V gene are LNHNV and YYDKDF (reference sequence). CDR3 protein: CATSSGLAGEYEQYF. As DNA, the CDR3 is TGTGCCACCAGCTCTGGACTAGCGGGCGAATACGAGCAGTACTTC.

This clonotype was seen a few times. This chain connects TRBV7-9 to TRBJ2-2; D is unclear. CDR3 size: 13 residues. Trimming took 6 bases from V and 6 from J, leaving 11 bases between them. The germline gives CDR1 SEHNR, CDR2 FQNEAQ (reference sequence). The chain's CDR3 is CASSFPQPGELFF. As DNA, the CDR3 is TGTGCCAGCAGTTTCCCCCAGCCCGGGGAGCTGTTTTTT.

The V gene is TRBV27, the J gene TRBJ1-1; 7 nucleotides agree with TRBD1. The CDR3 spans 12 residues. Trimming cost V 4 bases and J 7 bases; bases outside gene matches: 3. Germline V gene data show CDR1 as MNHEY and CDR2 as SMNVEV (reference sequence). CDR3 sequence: CASSSQGVEAFF. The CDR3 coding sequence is TGTGCCAGCAGTTCTCAGGGGGTTGAAGCTTTCTTT.

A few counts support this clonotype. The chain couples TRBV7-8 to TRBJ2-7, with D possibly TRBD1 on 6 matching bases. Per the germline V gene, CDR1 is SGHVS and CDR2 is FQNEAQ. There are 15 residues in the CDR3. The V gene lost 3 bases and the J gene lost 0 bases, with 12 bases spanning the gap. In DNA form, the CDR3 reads TGTGCCAGCAGCTTGAGGACAGTTCTCTCCTACGAGCAGTACTTC. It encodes CASSLRTVLSYEQYF.

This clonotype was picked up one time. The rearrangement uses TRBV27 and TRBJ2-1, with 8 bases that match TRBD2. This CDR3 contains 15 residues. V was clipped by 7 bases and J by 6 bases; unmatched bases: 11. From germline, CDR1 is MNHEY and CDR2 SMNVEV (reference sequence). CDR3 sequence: CASTLRAGVINEQFF. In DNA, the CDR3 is TGTGCCAGCACCCTAAGAGCGGGGGTAATCAATGAGCAGTTCTTC.

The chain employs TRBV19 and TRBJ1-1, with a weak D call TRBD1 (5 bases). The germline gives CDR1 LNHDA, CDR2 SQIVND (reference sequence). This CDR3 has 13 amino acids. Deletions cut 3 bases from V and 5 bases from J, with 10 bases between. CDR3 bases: TGTGCCAGTAGTATCGGGGGTTGGACTGAAGCTTTCTTT. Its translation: CASSIGGWTEAFF.

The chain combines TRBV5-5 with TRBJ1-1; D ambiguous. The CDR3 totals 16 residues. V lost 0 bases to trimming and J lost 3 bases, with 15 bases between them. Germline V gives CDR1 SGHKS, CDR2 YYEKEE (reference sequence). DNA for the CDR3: TGTGCCAGCAGCTTGGCCATTGGGATGATGGACACTGAAGCTTTCTTT. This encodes CASSLAIGMMDTEAFF.

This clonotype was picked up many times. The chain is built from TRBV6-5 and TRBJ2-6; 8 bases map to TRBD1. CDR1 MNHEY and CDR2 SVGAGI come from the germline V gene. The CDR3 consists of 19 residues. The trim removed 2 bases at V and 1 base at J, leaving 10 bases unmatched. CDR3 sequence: CASSYASGTGTSGANVLTF. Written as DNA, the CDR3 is TGTGCCAGCAGTTACGCATCCGGGACAGGCACTTCTGGGGCCAACGTCCTGACTTTC.

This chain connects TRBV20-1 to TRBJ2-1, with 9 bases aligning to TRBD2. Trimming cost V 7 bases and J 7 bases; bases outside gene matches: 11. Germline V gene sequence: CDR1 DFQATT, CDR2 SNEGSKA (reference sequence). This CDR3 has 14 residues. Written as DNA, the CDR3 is TGCAGTGGTACGGCGGGGGGGCAAGGTAATGAGCAGTTCTTC. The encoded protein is CSGTAGGQGNEQFF.